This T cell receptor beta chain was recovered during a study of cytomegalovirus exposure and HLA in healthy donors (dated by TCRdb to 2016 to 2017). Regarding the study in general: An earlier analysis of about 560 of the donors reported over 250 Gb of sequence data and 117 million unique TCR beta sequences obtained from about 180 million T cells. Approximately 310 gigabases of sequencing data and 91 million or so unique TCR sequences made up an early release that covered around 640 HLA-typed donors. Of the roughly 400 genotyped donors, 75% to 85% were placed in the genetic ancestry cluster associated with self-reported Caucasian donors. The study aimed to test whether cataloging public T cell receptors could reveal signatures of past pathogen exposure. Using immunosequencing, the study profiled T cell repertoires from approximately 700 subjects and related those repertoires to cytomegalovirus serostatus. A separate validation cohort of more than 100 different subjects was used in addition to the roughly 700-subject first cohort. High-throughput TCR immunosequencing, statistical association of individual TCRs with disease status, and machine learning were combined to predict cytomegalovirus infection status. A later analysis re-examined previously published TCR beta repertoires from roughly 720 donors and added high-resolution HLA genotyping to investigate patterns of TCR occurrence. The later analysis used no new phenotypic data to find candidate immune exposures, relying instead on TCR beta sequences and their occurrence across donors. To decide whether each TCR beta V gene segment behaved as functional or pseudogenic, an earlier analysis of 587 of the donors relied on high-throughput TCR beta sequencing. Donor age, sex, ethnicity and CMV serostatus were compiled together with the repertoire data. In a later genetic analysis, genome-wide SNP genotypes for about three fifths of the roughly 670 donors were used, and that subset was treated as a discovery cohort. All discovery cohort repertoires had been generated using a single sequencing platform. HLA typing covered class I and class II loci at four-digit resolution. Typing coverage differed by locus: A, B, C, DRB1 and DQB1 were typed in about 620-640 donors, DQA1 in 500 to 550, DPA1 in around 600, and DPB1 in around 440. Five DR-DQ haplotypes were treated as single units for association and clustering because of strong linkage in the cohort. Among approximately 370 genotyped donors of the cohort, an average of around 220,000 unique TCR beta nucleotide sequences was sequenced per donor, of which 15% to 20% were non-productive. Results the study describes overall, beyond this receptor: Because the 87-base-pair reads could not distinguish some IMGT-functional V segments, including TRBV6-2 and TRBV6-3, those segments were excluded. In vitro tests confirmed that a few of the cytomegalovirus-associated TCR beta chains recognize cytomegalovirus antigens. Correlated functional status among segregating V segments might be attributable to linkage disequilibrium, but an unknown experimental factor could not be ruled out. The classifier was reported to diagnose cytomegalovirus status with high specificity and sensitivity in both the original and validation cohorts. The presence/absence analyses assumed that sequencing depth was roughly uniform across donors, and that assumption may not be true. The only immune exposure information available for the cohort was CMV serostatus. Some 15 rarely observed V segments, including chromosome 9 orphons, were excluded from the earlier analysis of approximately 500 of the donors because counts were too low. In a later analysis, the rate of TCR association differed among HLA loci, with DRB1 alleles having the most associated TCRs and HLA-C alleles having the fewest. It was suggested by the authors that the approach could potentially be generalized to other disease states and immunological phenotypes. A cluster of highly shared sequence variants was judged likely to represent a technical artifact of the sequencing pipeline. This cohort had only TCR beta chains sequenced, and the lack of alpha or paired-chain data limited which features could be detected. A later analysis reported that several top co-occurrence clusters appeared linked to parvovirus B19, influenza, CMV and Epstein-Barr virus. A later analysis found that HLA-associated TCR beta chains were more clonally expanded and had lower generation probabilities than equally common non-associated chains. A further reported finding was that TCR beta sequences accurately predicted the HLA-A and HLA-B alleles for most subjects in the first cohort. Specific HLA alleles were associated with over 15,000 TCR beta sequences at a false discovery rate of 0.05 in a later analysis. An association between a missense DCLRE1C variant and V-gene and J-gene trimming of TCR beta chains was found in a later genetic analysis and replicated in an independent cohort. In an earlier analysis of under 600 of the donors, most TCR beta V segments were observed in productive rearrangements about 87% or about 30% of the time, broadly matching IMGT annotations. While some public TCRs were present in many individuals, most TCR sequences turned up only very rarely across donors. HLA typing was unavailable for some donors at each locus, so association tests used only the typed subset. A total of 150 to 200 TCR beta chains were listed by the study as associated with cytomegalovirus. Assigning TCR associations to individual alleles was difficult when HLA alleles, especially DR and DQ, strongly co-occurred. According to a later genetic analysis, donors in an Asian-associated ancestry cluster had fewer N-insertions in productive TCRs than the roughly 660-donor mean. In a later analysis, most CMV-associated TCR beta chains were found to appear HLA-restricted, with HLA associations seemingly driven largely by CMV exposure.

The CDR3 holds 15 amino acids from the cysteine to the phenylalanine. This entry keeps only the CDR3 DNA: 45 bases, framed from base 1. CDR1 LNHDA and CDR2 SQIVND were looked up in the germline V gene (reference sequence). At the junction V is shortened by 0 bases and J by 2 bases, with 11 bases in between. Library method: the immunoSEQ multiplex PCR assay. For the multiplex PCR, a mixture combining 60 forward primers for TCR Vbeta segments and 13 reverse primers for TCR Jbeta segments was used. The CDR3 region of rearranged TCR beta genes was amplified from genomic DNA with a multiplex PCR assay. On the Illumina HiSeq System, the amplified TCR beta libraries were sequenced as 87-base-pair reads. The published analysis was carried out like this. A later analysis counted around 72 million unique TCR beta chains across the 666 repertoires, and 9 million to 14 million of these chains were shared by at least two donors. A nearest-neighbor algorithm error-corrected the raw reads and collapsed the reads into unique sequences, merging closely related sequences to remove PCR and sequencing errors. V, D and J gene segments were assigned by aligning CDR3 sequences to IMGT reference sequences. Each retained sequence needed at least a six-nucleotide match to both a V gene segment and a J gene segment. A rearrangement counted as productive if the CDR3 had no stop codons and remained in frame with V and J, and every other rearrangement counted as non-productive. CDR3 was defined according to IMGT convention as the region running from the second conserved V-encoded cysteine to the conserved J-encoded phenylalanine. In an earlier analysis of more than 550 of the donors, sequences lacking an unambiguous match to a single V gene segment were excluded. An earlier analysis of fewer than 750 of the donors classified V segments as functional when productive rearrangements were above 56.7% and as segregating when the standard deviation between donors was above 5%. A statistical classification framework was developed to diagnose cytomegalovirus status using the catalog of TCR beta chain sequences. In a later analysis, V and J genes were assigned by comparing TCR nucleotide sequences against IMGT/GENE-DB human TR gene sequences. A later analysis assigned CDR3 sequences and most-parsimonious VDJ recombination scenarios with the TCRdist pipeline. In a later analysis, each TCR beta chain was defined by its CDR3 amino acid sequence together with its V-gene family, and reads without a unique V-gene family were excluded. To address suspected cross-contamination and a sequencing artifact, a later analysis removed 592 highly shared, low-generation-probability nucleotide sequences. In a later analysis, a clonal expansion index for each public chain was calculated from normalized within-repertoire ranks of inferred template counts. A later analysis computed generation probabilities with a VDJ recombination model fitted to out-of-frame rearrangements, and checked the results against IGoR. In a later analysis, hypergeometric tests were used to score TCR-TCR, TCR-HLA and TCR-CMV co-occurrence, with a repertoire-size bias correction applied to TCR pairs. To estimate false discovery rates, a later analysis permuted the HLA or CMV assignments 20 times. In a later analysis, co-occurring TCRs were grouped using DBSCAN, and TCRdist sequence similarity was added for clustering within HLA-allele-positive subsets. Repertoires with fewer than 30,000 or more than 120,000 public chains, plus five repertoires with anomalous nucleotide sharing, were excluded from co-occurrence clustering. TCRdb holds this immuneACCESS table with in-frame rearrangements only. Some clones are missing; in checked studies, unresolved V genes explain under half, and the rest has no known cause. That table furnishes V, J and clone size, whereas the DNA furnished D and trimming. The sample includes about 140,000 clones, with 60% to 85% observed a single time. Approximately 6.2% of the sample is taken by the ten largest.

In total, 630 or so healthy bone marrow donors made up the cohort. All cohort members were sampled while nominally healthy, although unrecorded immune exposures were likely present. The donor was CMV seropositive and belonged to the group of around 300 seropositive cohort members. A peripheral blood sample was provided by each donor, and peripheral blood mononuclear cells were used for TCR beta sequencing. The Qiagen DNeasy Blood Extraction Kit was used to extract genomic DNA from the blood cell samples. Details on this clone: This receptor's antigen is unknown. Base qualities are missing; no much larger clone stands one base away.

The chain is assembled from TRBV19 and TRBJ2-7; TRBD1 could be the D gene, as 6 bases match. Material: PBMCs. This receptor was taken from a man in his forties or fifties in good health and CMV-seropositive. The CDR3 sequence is CASSIEAGATYEQYF. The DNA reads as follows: TGTGCCAGTAGTATAGAGGCAGGGGCTACCTACGAGCAGTACTTC.